The 2 T cell receptor beta chains below come from one sample, sequenced in a study of shared clonotypes between healthy human individuals. Profiled with immunoSEQ multiplex PCR; TCRdb holds only in-frame clones, not every one. The sample has about half a million clones, more than 75% seen once. Sequenced material: PBMCs. These receptors were obtained from a woman in her 40s in good health. Some clones in this sample may be carry-over from other donors' samples.

The chain employs TRBV7-2 and TRBJ1-2, with D possibly being TRBD1 (6 bases). The CDR3 has 16 residues. Germline CDR1 SGHTA, CDR2 FQGNSA. Trimming removed 0 bases from V and 0 bases from J, with 11 bases in between. The CDR3 nucleotides are TGTGCCAGCAGCTTAGCGCAGGGGAGCACTAACTATGGCTACACCTTC. Residues: CASSLAQGSTNYGYTF.

The chain combines TRBV4-1 with TRBJ2-7; 8 bases match TRBD2. The CDR3 totals 14 residues. Trimming cost V 4 bases and J 3 bases; bases outside gene matches: 5. Germline values: CDR1 MGHRA, CDR2 YSYEKL. The CDR3 DNA is TGCGCCAGCAGCCGAGGGACTAGTGTCTACGAGCAGTACTTC. It codes for CASSRGTSVYEQYF.